This TCR beta chain originates from a study of T cells in localized non-small cell lung cancer. The germline gives CDR1 ENHRY, CDR2 SYGVKD. This CDR3 is 13 amino acids long. V lost 2 bases, J lost 1 base, and 4 bases lay in between. Sequencing used immunoSEQ multiplex PCR; TCRdb keeps in-frame clones, though not all of them. In the table there are some 22,000 clones, 65% to 85% of which are singletons. The sequence derives from a man aged 40 to 70 with stage II lung adenocarcinoma. The chain carries TRBV10-3 and TRBJ2-3; D gene unclear. Source: PBMCs, taken before any cancer treatment. The CDR3 DNA reads as TGTGCCATCAGTGAGGGCCGCACAGATACGCAGTATTTT. Protein product: CAISEGRTDTQYF.